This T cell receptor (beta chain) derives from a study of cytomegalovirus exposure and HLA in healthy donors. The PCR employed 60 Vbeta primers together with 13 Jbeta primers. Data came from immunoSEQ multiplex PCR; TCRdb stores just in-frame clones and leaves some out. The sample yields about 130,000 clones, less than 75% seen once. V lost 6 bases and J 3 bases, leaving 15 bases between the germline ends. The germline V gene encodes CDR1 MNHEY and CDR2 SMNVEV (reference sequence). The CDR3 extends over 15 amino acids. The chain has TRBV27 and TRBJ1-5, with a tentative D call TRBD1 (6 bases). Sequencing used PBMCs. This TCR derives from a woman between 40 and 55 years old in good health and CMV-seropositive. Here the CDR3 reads CASRDSHRSNQPQHF. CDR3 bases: TGTGCCAGCAGGGACAGTCACCGCTCCAATCAGCCCCAGCATTTT.